This entry lists 21 T cell receptor beta chains sequenced from one sample in a study of T cell responses to AZD1222 COVID-19 vaccine (dated by TCRdb to about 2021). This sample's time point label indicates: about 28 days (+/-7) after the second vaccine dose. Library preparation employed the immunoSEQ multiplex PCR assay. Sourced from immuneACCESS, this table was stored by TCRdb with only in-frame sequences that have V and J called. A share of the clones is absent; for the studies checked, an unresolved V gene accounts for under half, and the remainder has no known explanation. Across this sample there are 150,000 to 200,000 clones, with about 90% seen only once. Together, the top ten hold about 1% of the sample. Sequences were derived from peripheral blood, sampled 28 days after the second AZD1222 dose. These TCRs come from an adult who received the AZD1222 COVID-19 vaccine.

The gene calls are TRBV7-8 and TRBJ2-1; D is unresolved. CDR1 is SGHVS, CDR2 FQNEAQ, per germline. The ends were cut back, 0 bases at V and 4 bases at J, with 13 bases in the middle. The CDR3 contains 16 residues. CDR3 DNA: TGTGCCAGCAGCTTAGCGCGTCATCCAGCTTACAATGAGCAGTTCTTC. Translated, it gives CASSLARHPAYNEQFF.

The rearrangement links TRBV6-5 to TRBJ2-1; no reliable D call. CDR3 length equals 14 residues. V lost 1 base and J 3 bases, leaving 7 bases between the germline ends. CDR1 and CDR2 from the germline V gene are MNHEY and SVGAGI. The CDR3 nucleotides are TGTGCCAGCAGTTACTTTCCTAACTACAATGAGCAGTTCTTC. It encodes CASSYFPNYNEQFF.

V gene TRBV27 combines with J gene TRBJ1-6; D remains ambiguous. Per germline, CDR1 MNHEY and CDR2 SMNVEV (reference sequence). The CDR3 is 16 residues long. The V and J ends lost 4 bases and 0 bases respectively, with 10 bases between them. The CDR3 DNA reads as TGTGCCAGCAGTTCGGACCCAGGCTCCTATAATTCACCCCTCCACTTT. It translates to CASSSDPGSYNSPLHF.

The rearrangement joins TRBV13 to TRBJ1-6, with D unresolved. The CDR3 totals 15 residues. Germline CDR1 reads PRHDT; CDR2 reads FYEKMQ (reference sequence). Trimming left V 2 bases short and J 7 bases short, with 12 bases between. This chain's CDR3 is CASSLSDVWNSPLHF. CDR3 coding DNA: TGTGCCAGCAGCTTAAGCGATGTTTGGAATTCACCCCTCCACTTT.

This rearrangement joins TRBV28 to TRBJ2-3, with D tentatively TRBD1 (6 bases). Trimming shortened V by 5 bases and J by 3 bases, and 21 bases separated the two germline ends. CDR1 MDHEN and CDR2 SYDVKM come from the germline V gene. The CDR3 has 17 amino acids. The CDR3 loop reads CASSPGTSEWGTDTQYF. The CDR3 region has the DNA TGTGCCAGCAGTCCCGGGACATCGGAGTGGGGAACAGATACGCAGTATTTT.

CDR3 sequence (DNA): TGTGCCAGCAGCTTAGGACAGAAAAACATTCAGTACTTC. Translation: CASSLGQKNIQYF. The V gene is TRBV5-6, the J gene TRBJ2-4; possible D gene TRBD1, 6 bases. The germline V and J ends were trimmed by 2 bases and 4 bases, with 7 bases remaining between them. This CDR3 region has 13 residues. Germline CDR1 is SGHDT and CDR2 is YYEEEE.

This rearrangement joins TRBV5-1 to TRBJ2-5, with D uncertain. V gave up 5 bases and J gave up 1 base, with 21 bases separating them. Per the germline V gene, CDR1 is SGHRS and CDR2 is YFSETQ. This CDR3 spans 17 amino acids. The CDR3 region has the DNA TGCGCCAGCAGACTCGGCCTGGCCCTAACTTCCCAAGAGACCCAGTACTTC. Encoded protein: CASRLGLALTSQETQYF.

The J gene is TRBJ1-1, the V gene TRBV5-1; D may be TRBD1 (6 bases). Germline CDR1 is SGHRS and CDR2 is YFSETQ. Trimming took off 7 bases at V and 1 base at J, with 17 bases between the two ends. This CDR3 has 15 amino acids. CDR3 in amino acids: CASRLAGTPNTEAFF. As DNA, the CDR3 is TGCGCCAGCCGGTTAGCCGGGACACCGAACACTGAAGCTTTCTTT. The variable domain in full, with the rest retrieved from reference TRBV5-1 and TRBJ1-1, is KAGVTQTPRYLIKTRGQQVTLSCSPISGHRSVSWYQQTPGQGLQFLFEYFSETQRNKGNFPGRFSGRQFSNSRSEMNVSTLELGDSALYLCASRLAGTPNTEAFFGQGTRLTVV.

The CDR3 DNA sequence: TGTGCCAGCAGCCCAGACCTTCGGCGTGAGCAGTTCTTC. Amino acids: CASSPDLRREQFF. The V gene is TRBV7-3, the J gene TRBJ2-1, with D unclear. Germline CDR1 and CDR2: SGHTA and FQGTGA. Trimming shortened V by 5 bases and J by 9 bases, and 14 bases separated the two germline ends. This CDR3 is built from 13 residues.

The V gene is TRBV6-4, the J gene TRBJ2-3; a possible D gene is TRBD1 (6 bases). The CDR3 spans 15 residues. Per the germline V gene, CDR1 is MRHNA and CDR2 is SNTAGT. V dropped 3 bases and J dropped 0 bases, with 10 bases sitting between them. The CDR3 bases are TGTGCCAGCAGTGAAGTCAGGGGAAGCACAGATACGCAGTATTTT. This gives the protein CASSEVRGSTDTQYF.

This chain connects TRBV11-1 to TRBJ2-1; D gene unclear. The CDR3 extends over 13 amino acids. Trimming shortened V by 4 bases and J by 10 bases, and 14 bases separated the two germline ends. In germline, CDR1 is SGHAT, CDR2 FQDESV (reference sequence). CDR3 coding DNA: TGTGCCAGCAGCTCCGCCCCAACTATCGAGCAGTTCTTC. The encoded protein is CASSSAPTIEQFF.

The chain couples TRBV21-1 to TRBJ1-6; TRBD1, the D gene given by the table, was not confirmed from the DNA. TRBV21-1 is flagged as a pseudogene. The CDR3 is 15 amino acids. The CDR3 here is CASSKPTGPPSPLHF. CDR3 bases: TGTGCCAGCAGCAAACCTACAGGGCCACCTTCACCCCTCCACTTT.

The chain uses TRBV7-9 and TRBJ2-3; D is undetermined. Trimming took 4 bases from V and 0 from J, leaving 5 bases between them. The CDR3 has 13 residues. Germline CDR1 reads SEHNR; CDR2 reads FQNEAQ (reference sequence). In DNA, the CDR3 is TGTGCCAGCAGCTCTTCCAGCACAGATACGCAGTATTTT. Protein product: CASSSSSTDTQYF. The full variable domain, its missing parts supplied by reference TRBV7-9 and TRBJ2-3, is DTGVSQNPRHKITKRGQNVTFRCDPISEHNRLYWYRQTLGQGPEFLTYFQNEAQLEKSRLLSDRFSAERPKGSFSTLEIQRTEQGDSAMYLCASSSSSTDTQYFGPGTRLTVL.

The V and J genes are TRBV5-1 and TRBJ2-2, with TRBD1 matching over 8 bases. The CDR3 totals 15 residues. The J segment lost 3 bases and the V segment lost 4 bases, leaving 5 bases of the junction unmatched. The V gene's germline CDR1 is SGHRS and CDR2 YFSETQ. CDR3 loop: CASSPRQGHTGELFF. CDR3 bases: TGCGCCAGCAGCCCCCGACAGGGGCACACCGGGGAGCTGTTTTTT.

CDR3: CASSRQGLGSPLHF. The CDR3 DNA sequence: TGTGCCAGCAGCCGTCAGGGGTTAGGTTCACCCCTCCACTTT. This chain uses TRBV9 with TRBJ1-6, with D perhaps TRBD1 (6 bases). The CDR3 length is 14 residues. Germline-derived CDR1 and CDR2 are SGDLS and YYNGEE. Between the trimmed V and J ends, which lost 4 bases and 9 bases, there was a span of 14 bases.

The DNA for the CDR3 is TGTGCCAGCAGCTTGGAAGACTACGAGCAGTACTTC. The encoded protein is CASSLEDYEQYF. The rearrangement uses TRBV5-6 and TRBJ2-7; D remains unclear. The germline CDR1 and CDR2 sequences are SGHDT and YYEEEE. The germline V and J ends were trimmed by 0 bases and 3 bases, with 4 bases remaining between them. The CDR3 runs to 12 residues.

The J gene is TRBJ1-1, the V gene TRBV15; D is unclear. The CDR3 is 13 residues long. Between the trimmed V and J ends, which lost 0 bases and 8 bases, there was a span of 10 bases. Per the germline V gene, CDR1 is LNHNV and CDR2 is YYDKDF (reference sequence). CDR3 region: CATSRDNADEAFF. As DNA, the CDR3 is TGTGCCACCAGCAGAGATAACGCCGACGAAGCTTTCTTT.

V and J are TRBV15 and TRBJ1-3; D may be TRBD1 (5 bases). The CDR3 totals 15 residues. Trimming stripped 2 bases from V and 6 bases from J, with 14 bases between. CDR1 and CDR2 from the germline V gene are LNHNV and YYDKDF (reference sequence). The CDR3 bases are TGTGCCACCAGCAGATACGGACAAAACTTAAACACCATATATTTT. As protein: CATSRYGQNLNTIYF.

V usage is TRBV5-8 and J usage is TRBJ2-5, with D perhaps matching TRBD2 (5 bases). Germline values: CDR1 SGHTS, CDR2 YDEGEE. CDR3 size: 16 residues. V was cut by 4 bases and J by 4 bases, with 20 bases left in between. CDR3 sequence reads: CASSLGVTPPGETQYF. The CDR3 DNA reads TGTGCCAGCAGCCTGGGAGTAACCCCCCCAGGAGAGACCCAGTACTTC.

This rearrangement joins TRBV6-5 to TRBJ1-1, with D possibly being TRBD1 (5 bases). This CDR3 has 15 amino acids. V was trimmed by 1 base and J by 3 bases, leaving 12 bases between them. Per germline, CDR1 MNHEY and CDR2 SVGAGI. This chain's CDR3 is CASSYWDPWDTEAFF. The CDR3 DNA sequence: TGTGCCAGCAGTTACTGGGACCCTTGGGACACTGAAGCTTTCTTT.

CDR3 protein: CASSTTVAGEQYF. CDR3 DNA sequence: TGTGCCAGCAGCACCACGGTGGCCGGCGAGCAGTACTTC. V is TRBV5-6 and J is TRBJ2-7; D unresolved. Germline V gives CDR1 SGHDT, CDR2 YYEEEE. Trimming removed 4 bases from V and 6 bases from J, with 14 bases in between. The CDR3 totals 13 residues.